This TCR beta chain was sequenced for a study of T-cell memory formation after mild COVID-19. Each CDR3 protein gets one entry after TCRdb re-called the 5' RACE reads with MiXCR. In the table there are 300,000 to 350,000 distinct CDR3 sequences, less than 20% of which are singletons. General study points: Cross-reactive memory seemingly joined, as some responding clones were found in pre-infection memory. Unconfirmed was the SARS-CoV-2 specificity of second-wave clones that peaked on day 37.

Trimming removed 5 bases from V and 1 base from J, with 14 bases in between. The CDR3 is 15 residues long. About this clonotype: What it binds is not known. Since a much larger clone is just one base distant, this may be a read error.

The TCR sequence derives from a man in his late teens or twenties who had mild COVID-19 (a few samples of this study predate the infection). Cell type and time point are not known. The chain uses TRBV12-3 or TRBV12-4 and TRBJ1-1, with D possibly being TRBD1 (6 bases). Sequences were obtained from PBMCs or a T cell subset sorted from them (not recorded which). The CDR3 protein is CASSRLGGRNTEAFF. DNA for the CDR3: TGTGCCAGCAGTCGTCTGGGGGGCAGGAACACTGAAGCTTTCTTT.